The source of this TCR beta chain is a study of blood T cell repertoires in COVID-19. Study overall: The origin of the acute and convalescent COVID-19 samples was the United States, Italy and Spain.

Between the trimmed V and J ends, which lost 4 bases and 3 bases, there was a span of 13 bases. The CDR3 has 15 amino acids. CDR1 MNHEY and CDR2 SVGAGI come from the germline V gene. Original processing methods: Nucleated cell number was recorded as an estimate derived from reference gene primer amplification. TCRdb keeps only in-frame clones here, not all; method: immunoSEQ multiplex PCR. V and J calls and clone size are as listed in that table; D and trimming were resolved from the DNA. The sample records some 390,000 clones, about 87% being singletons. The gene calls are TRBV6-5 and TRBJ2-1; perhaps TRBD1 as D (8 bases). What was sequenced was peripheral blood. The TCR was taken from a human donor in a cohort sampled during active COVID-19. CDR3 coding DNA: TGTGCCAGCAGTTGGGGGGGGACAGGCTACAATGAGCAGTTCTTC. Protein sequence: CASSWGGTGYNEQFF.